This TCR beta chain derives from a study of shared T cell receptors in the human thymus. After removal of 4 bases from V and 5 bases from J, the junction contained 7 bases not matched to a gene. Looked up from germline, CDR1 is SGDLS and CDR2 is YYNGEE. This CDR3 comprises 14 residues. Clones were sequenced by immunoSEQ multiplex PCR, and TCRdb holds only the in-frame ones, with some missing. The sample contains approximately 490,000 clones, approximately 78% of which appear only once. The same sample was also studied in work on human thymus T cells. As reported in that work: Having corrective surgery for congenital heart defects, healthy Finnish infants were the ones who donated. In corrective heart surgery, resections were taken, and these provided the thymus tissue. Overlap was high between thymic repertoires from unrelated individuals, as reported in related research.

The source of this sequence is a boy under three years old with a congenital heart defect. Material: thymocytes. The chain combines TRBV9 with TRBJ1-2; 8 bases are shared with TRBD1. This CDR3 reads CASSTRTGLYGYTF. The DNA of the CDR3 is TGTGCCAGCAGCACCCGGACAGGGCTTTATGGCTACACCTTC.